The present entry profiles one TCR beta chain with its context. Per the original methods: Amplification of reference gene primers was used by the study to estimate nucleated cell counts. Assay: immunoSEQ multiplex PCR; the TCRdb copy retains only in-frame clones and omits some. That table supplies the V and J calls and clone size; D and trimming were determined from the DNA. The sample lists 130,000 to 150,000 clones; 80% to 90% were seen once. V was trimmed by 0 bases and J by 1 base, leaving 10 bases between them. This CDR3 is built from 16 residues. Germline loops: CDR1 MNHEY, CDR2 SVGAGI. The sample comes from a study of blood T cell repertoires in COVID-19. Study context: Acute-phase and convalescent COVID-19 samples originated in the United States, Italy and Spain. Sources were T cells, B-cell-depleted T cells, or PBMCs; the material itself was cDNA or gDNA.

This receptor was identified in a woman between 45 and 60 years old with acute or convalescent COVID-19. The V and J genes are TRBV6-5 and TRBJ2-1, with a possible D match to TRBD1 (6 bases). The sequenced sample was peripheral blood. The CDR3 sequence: CASSYSRGFSYNEQFF. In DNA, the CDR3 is TGTGCCAGCAGTTACTCGAGGGGGTTTTCCTACAATGAGCAGTTCTTC.